This is a list of T cell receptor beta chains from one sample in a study of T cells in Graves' hyperthyroidism and ophthalmopathy. TCRdb passed the multiplex PCR reads through MiXCR, listing each CDR3 protein once. The table shows 380,000 or so distinct CDR3 sequences, with over 11% occurring only once. The sample comprised blood. Receptor source: a woman aged 25-40 years with Graves' hyperthyroidism. Both conserved end residues are part of each CDR3. A D gene is named only where the DNA matches it firmly. Where a row states a size, it is once, few, many or the class of an expanded clone; other rows omit it.

>many|TRBV20-1|TRBJ2-2|.
TGCAGTGCTAGGGGGGACTTTACAGGAACCGGGGAGCTGTTTTTT
CSARGDFTGTGELFF
>.|TRBV27|TRBJ2-7|TRBD1
TGTGCCAGCAAACTCGGGACAGGGGACTACGAGCAGTACTTC
CASKLGTGDYEQYF
>.|TRBV7-8|TRBJ2-1|TRBD1
TGTGCCAGCAGTCGAGGGGGCTGGAATGAGCAGTTCTTC
CASSRGGWNEQFF
>many|TRBV20-1|TRBJ2-7|TRBD2
TGCAGTGCTATCAGCGGGAACCGCTACGAGCAGTACTTC
CSAISGNRYEQYF
>many|TRBV11-2|TRBJ2-1|.
TGTGCCAGCAGCTTAATCCCGGTCGGGAGTTGGCCCAATGAGCAGTTCTTC
CASSLIPVGSWPNEQFF
>.|TRBV3-1|TRBJ2-3|.
TGTGCCAGCAGCCAAGCTCGGGAGCCCCGACCCTCCAACACAGATACGCAGTATTTT
CASSQAREPRPSNTDTQYF
>many|TRBV13|TRBJ2-1|.
TGTGCCAGCAGCTGGCGGACTCCCGCGGGCAATGAGCAGTTCTTC
CASSWRTPAGNEQFF
>many|TRBV28|TRBJ2-5|.
TGTGCCAGCAGTCTCCAAGCGACCCAGTACTTC
CASSLQATQYF
>.|TRBV7-9|TRBJ1-1|.
TGTGCCAGCAGCTGGGCAGGGGCTGAAGCTTTCTTT
CASSWAGAEAFF
>.|TRBV4-1|TRBJ1-3|.
TGCGCCAGCAGCCGCGAGGGGATCTCTGGAAACACCATATATTTT
CASSREGISGNTIYF
>many|TRBV19|TRBJ1-1|TRBD1
TGTGCCAGTGGATTGGACAGGAGGAACACTGAAGCTTTCTTT
CASGLDRRNTEAFF